The 24 T cell receptor beta chains below all came from one sample that was sequenced in a study of blood T cells in healthy people across ages. Primed by a sample-barcoded 5' primer and a J-beta primer mix, a second PCR proceeded for roughly 7 to 11 cycles. TCRdb re-derived calls from the 5' RACE reads in MiXCR, one entry per CDR3 protein. The sample lists 550,000 to 650,000 distinct CDR3 sequences, roughly 31% occurring once. Sequenced material: blood. These receptors were obtained from a woman aged 80 or over in good health.

The J gene is TRBJ2-3, the V gene TRBV12-3 or TRBV12-4; 9 nucleotides align to TRBD2. The CDR3 has 14 residues. The trim removed 6 bases at V and 4 bases at J, leaving 5 bases unmatched. The chain's CDR3 is CASSPAGGADTQYF. DNA of the CDR3: TGTGCCAGCAGCCCAGCGGGGGGAGCAGATACGCAGTATTTT.

In DNA, the CDR3 is TGCGCCAGCAGCTTGGGACTAGCAGCCGCCGGGGAGCTGTTTTTT. Amino acids: CASSLGLAAAGELFF. This sequence joins TRBV5-1 and TRBJ2-2, with 7 bases lining up with TRBD2. The CDR3 runs 15 residues. Germline lookup yields CDR1 SGHRS and CDR2 YFSETQ. V lost 0 bases to trimming and J lost 6 bases; unmatched junction nucleotides: 5.

The rearrangement uses TRBV30 and TRBJ2-7; 7 positions match TRBD1. Germline CDR1 reads GTSNPN; CDR2 reads SVGIG (reference sequence). The CDR3 spans 14 residues. The V segment lost 4 bases and the J segment 6 bases; nucleotides outside the gene matches: 12. The DNA for the CDR3 is TGTGCCTGGAAGGTGACAGGGTCGGTTGGCGAGCAGTACTTC. Residues: CAWKVTGSVGEQYF.

The chain employs TRBV6-2 or TRBV6-3 and TRBJ2-2; TRBD1 aligns across 7 bases. The germline gives CDR1 MNHEY, CDR2 SVGEGT. The CDR3 has 15 amino acids. The ends lost 6 bases at V and 5 bases at J; junction bases unmatched: 9. As DNA, the CDR3 is TGTGCCAGCAGACCTCGACAGGGTGGGACCGGGGAGCTGTTTTTT. Amino acid sequence: CASRPRQGGTGELFF.

The V call is TRBV5-1, the J call TRBJ1-1, with a weak D call TRBD1 (5 bases). Looked up from germline, CDR1 is SGHRS and CDR2 is YFSETQ. The CDR3 covers 16 residues. Trimming shortened V by 1 base and J by 1 base, and 14 bases separated the two germline ends. The CDR3 DNA reads as TGCGCCAGCAGCTTGACGTCAGGGATGGGGAACACTGAAGCTTTCTTT. This sequence encodes CASSLTSGMGNTEAFF.

This rearrangement joins TRBV12-3 or TRBV12-4 to TRBJ1-2; maybe TRBD1 (5 bases). The CDR3 runs 15 residues. With 3 bases removed from V and 2 bases from J, the gap between germline ends came to 13 bases. This CDR3 is CASSFNQGPNYGYTF. The CDR3, as DNA: TGTGCCAGCAGTTTCAACCAGGGACCCAACTATGGCTACACCTTC.

In this sample, this clonotype turned up a few times. The chain joins TRBV21-1 to TRBJ2-1; TRBD1 is taken as the D call from the table, unchecked against the DNA. TRBV21-1 is noted as a pseudogene. The CDR3 covers 17 residues. CDR3 DNA sequence: TGTGCCAGCAGCAAATTCATCTACAGGGGAGCCTACAATGAGCAGTTCTTC. This sequence encodes CASSKFIYRGAYNEQFF.

This clonotype was observed many times. For the CDR3, the DNA is TGTGCCATCAACTCGGGACAGGGGGAAGAGACCCAGTACTTC. As protein: CAINSGQGEETQYF. The chain uses TRBV10-3 and TRBJ2-5, with 11 nucleotides matching TRBD1. The ends lost 7 bases at V and 3 bases at J; junction bases unmatched: 4. There are 14 residues in the CDR3. Germline assignment: CDR1 ENHRY and CDR2 SYGVKD.

This clonotype was seen many times. The gene calls are TRBV5-1 and TRBJ2-1; D unclear. This CDR3 contains 13 residues. The germline V gene encodes CDR1 SGHRS and CDR2 YFSETQ. V was pared by 5 bases and J by 5 bases, with 11 bases between. CDR3 amino acids: CASRPGPDNEQFF. The CDR3 DNA reads TGCGCCAGCAGGCCTGGACCGGACAATGAGCAGTTCTTC.

The V call is TRBV24-1, the J call TRBJ1-1; D might be TRBD1 (5 bases). The ends were cut back, 8 bases at V and 1 base at J, with 10 bases in the middle. There are 13 residues in the CDR3. In germline, CDR1 is KGHDR, CDR2 SFDVKD. The CDR3 protein is CATTSTGNTEAFF. DNA for the CDR3: TGTGCCACCACTAGTACAGGGAACACTGAAGCTTTCTTT.

This clonotype was seen many times. V is TRBV27 and J is TRBJ2-3; TRBD2 matches 8 bases. The trim removed 4 bases at V and 0 bases at J, leaving 9 bases unmatched. Germline V gene sequence: CDR1 MNHEY, CDR2 SMNVEV (reference sequence). The length of the CDR3 is 17 residues. CDR3 region: CASSSRTSYISTDTQYF. In DNA, the CDR3 is TGTGCCAGCAGTTCCCGGACTAGCTATATAAGCACAGATACGCAGTATTTT.

The genes are TRBV7-2 and TRBJ2-1; D unresolved. The CDR3 is 11 residues long. Germline V gene data show CDR1 as SGHTA and CDR2 as FQGNSA. Trimming pared 1 base from V and 13 bases from J, leaving 8 bases between. In DNA, the CDR3 is TGTGCCAGCAGCTTAGGGCTAATTCAGTTCTTC. Its protein product is CASSLGLIQFF.

The table lists this clonotype with a few counts. The V gene is TRBV10-3, the J gene TRBJ1-1, with 9 positions matching TRBD1. Trimming took 4 bases from V and 4 from J; bases not matched to a gene: 7. CDR3 size: 15 residues. Germline lookup yields CDR1 ENHRY and CDR2 SYGVKD. The CDR3 here is CAISGRGTGTTEAFF. The DNA of the CDR3 is TGTGCCATCAGTGGGCGCGGGACAGGGACCACTGAAGCTTTCTTT.

At least ten counts were recorded for this clonotype. The genes are TRBV12-3 or TRBV12-4 and TRBJ1-2; maybe TRBD1 (5 bases). Trimming cost V 6 bases and J 5 bases, with 16 bases left between them. There are 14 residues in the CDR3. In DNA form, the CDR3 reads TGTGCCAGCAGCCTCGGGGGTGTGGGATATGGCTACACCTTC. Protein sequence: CASSLGGVGYGYTF.

A remark on this clonotype: Possible read error: a much larger clone is one base away. The chain employs TRBV5-6 and TRBJ1-2; D might be TRBD1 (5 bases). The CDR3 extends over 14 amino acids. Germline CDR1 is SGHDT and CDR2 is YYEEEE. The CDR3 sequence: CTSSRDRRVYGYTF. DNA of the CDR3: TGTACCAGCAGCCGGGACCGCAGGGTCTATGGCTACACCTTC. Combining the CDR3 with reference TRBV5-6 and TRBJ1-2 gives the whole variable domain DAGVTQSPTHLIKTRGQQVTLRCSPKSGHDTVSWYQQALGQGPQFIFQYYEEEERQRGNFPDRFSGHQFPNYSSELNVNALLLGDSALYLCTSSRDRRVYGYTFGSGTRLTVV.

The chain joins TRBV12-3 or TRBV12-4 to TRBJ1-2, with a weak D call TRBD1 (5 bases). V lost 5 bases and J 5 bases, leaving 15 bases between the germline ends. This CDR3 is built from 14 residues. The CDR3 sequence is CASSPGRRSYGYTF. CDR3 nucleotides: TGTGCCAGCAGTCCGGGACGGAGGTCATATGGCTACACCTTC.

This clonotype was observed at least ten times. V is TRBV20-1 and J is TRBJ2-1; D is perhaps TRBD2 (6 bases). The CDR3 is 14 amino acids. Per germline, CDR1 DFQATT and CDR2 SNEGSKA (reference sequence). V shed 4 bases and J shed 4 bases, with 14 bases lying between them. This chain's CDR3 is CSAKKSGPYNEQFF. CDR3 bases: TGCAGTGCTAAGAAAAGCGGGCCGTACAATGAGCAGTTCTTC.

This chain uses TRBV2 with TRBJ1-6; maybe TRBD1 (5 bases). This CDR3 spans 16 amino acids. V shed 6 bases and J shed 0 bases, with 12 bases lying between them. Germline V gives CDR1 SNHLY, CDR2 FYNNEI. The CDR3 reads CASSPVQGSYNSPLHF. The CDR3 DNA reads as TGTGCCAGCAGCCCTGTGCAGGGCTCCTATAATTCACCCCTCCACTTT.

The chain uses TRBV6-1 and TRBJ2-4, with unresolved D. CDR3 length: 17 residues. Between the trimmed V and J ends, which lost 3 bases and 2 bases, there was a span of 17 bases. The germline CDR1 and CDR2 sequences are MNHNS and SASEGT. CDR3 protein: CASSDGPSSLTKNIQYF. The CDR3 nucleotides read TGTGCCAGCAGTGATGGGCCTTCCTCACTAACCAAAAACATTCAGTACTTC.

This clonotype occurred many times. The CDR3 bases are TGCAGTGCTGGGAGACAGGCTAACTATGGCTACACCTTC. Encoded protein: CSAGRQANYGYTF. The chain joins TRBV20-1 to TRBJ1-2, with TRBD1 as a possible D gene (6 bases). Germline loops: CDR1 DFQATT, CDR2 SNEGSKA (reference sequence). This CDR3 is built from 13 residues. V lost 5 bases and J lost 0, with 10 bases in between.

Ten or more counts support this clonotype. This chain connects TRBV7-2 to TRBJ2-7; D is uncertain. Germline CDR1 reads SGHTA; CDR2 reads FQGNSA. V lost 1 base, J lost 0 bases, and 7 bases lay in between. CDR3 length: 14 residues. The CDR3 nucleotides read TGTGCCAGCAGCTTAGTCAGAAGCTCCTACGAGCAGTACTTC. It is translated as CASSLVRSSYEQYF.

The rearrangement links TRBV7-8 to TRBJ2-2; D is unresolved. This CDR3 is 17 amino acids long. The ends were cut back, 0 bases at V and 0 bases at J, with 11 bases in the middle. Per the germline V gene, CDR1 is SGHVS and CDR2 is FQNEAQ. CDR3 sequence: CASSLAVGVTNTGELFF. CDR3 coding DNA: TGTGCCAGCAGCTTAGCCGTGGGCGTTACGAACACCGGGGAGCTGTTTTTT.

A word on this clonotype: One base away lies a much larger clone, so this may be a sequencing read error. The V call is TRBV20-1, the J call TRBJ2-1, with 8 bases matching TRBD2. The CDR3 has 15 residues. Germline V gene data show CDR1 as DFQATT and CDR2 as SNEGSKA (reference sequence). The CDR3 loop reads CSARRGAGVYNEQVF. In DNA form, the CDR3 reads TGCAGTGCTAGAAGGGGAGCGGGGGTCTACAATGAGCAGGTCTTC.

In its sample, this clonotype was seen many times. V and J are TRBV4-2 and TRBJ1-5; D unclear. Trimming stripped 0 bases from V and 0 bases from J, with 6 bases between. The CDR3 runs to 15 residues. CDR1 is LGHNA and CDR2 is YNFKEQ in the germline V gene. CDR3 in amino acids: CASSQDLYSNQPQHF. DNA for the CDR3: TGTGCCAGCAGCCAAGACCTTTATAGCAATCAGCCCCAGCATTTT.